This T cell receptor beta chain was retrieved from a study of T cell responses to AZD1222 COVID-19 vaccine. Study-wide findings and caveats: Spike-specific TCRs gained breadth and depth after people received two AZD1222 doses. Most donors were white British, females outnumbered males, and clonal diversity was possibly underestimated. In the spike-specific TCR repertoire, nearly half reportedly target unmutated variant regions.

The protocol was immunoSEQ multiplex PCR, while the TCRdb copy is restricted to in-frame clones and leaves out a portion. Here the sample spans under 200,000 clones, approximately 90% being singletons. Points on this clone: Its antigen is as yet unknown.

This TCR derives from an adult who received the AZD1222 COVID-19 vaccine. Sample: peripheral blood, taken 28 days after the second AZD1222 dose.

This chain's CDR3 is CASSLTGPDEQYF. CDR3 in DNA: TGCGCCAGCAGCTTGACAGGGCCTGACGAGCAGTACTTC. V is TRBV5-1 and J is TRBJ2-7, with a tentative D call TRBD1 (6 bases). This CDR3 spans 13 amino acids. V gave up 1 base and J gave up 5 bases, with 10 bases separating them. Germline lookup yields CDR1 SGHRS and CDR2 YFSETQ.